These T cell receptor beta chains were read from a single sample in a study of T cell clonotyping in hematopoietic cell transplantation. Sequenced by immunoSEQ multiplex PCR; TCRdb stores in-frame clones only, minus some. The data show around 15,000 clones, with around 93% seen just once and 1.5% to 2% held by the top ten. The sample consisted of peripheral blood mononuclear cells, taken before stem cell transplant. The receptors originated from a man aged 18 to 29 with biphenotypic leukemia. Some clones in this sample may be carry-over from other donors' samples. Each CDR3 is given with its conserved first and last residue. The D gene is left open where the match is weak. Rows give clone size only sometimes, using once, few, many, or a class for an expanded clone.

TRBV30	NA	NA	TRBJ1-2	TGTGCCTGGAGTGTACGGCTACAGGACTATGGCTACACCTTC	CAWSVRLQDYGYTF
TRBV6-5	NA	NA	TRBJ1-2	TGTGCCAGCAGTTACAGGGGTCAGGATCCGGGCTACACCTTC	CASSYRGQDPGYTF
TRBV6-5	NA	NA	TRBJ1-1	TGTGCCAGCCGACTTGGAATGAACACTGAAGCTTTCTTT	CASRLGMNTEAFF
TRBV5-6	NA	NA	TRBJ2-6	TGTGCCAGCAGCCAGTCCCGGACAGATTACTCTGGGGCCAACGTCCTGACTTTC	CASSQSRTDYSGANVLTF
TRBV10-3	NA	NA	TRBJ1-5	TGTGCCATCAGTCCCTCTGGGGGGGCGGGCAGCAATCAGCCCCAGCATTTT	CAISPSGGAGSNQPQHF
TRBV30	NA	NA	TRBJ1-1	TGTGCCTGGATCCACAGGAGCGAGGCTTTCTTT	CAWIHRSEAFF
TRBV6-1	NA	NA	TRBJ1-2	TGTGCCAGCAGTGAACGAGAGACGGGCGGCTACACCTTC	CASSERETGGYTF
TRBV15	TRBD2	NA	TRBJ2-3	TGTGCCACCGCACCGGGGGGGGGTACCACAGATACGCAGTATTTT	CATAPGGGTTDTQYF
TRBV10-3	NA	NA	TRBJ2-1	TGTGCCATCAGCGGCGGGTGGGGGGCTGGAAATGAGCAGTTCTTC	CAISGGWGAGNEQFF
TRBV29-1	NA	NA	TRBJ1-1	TGCAGCGTTGAAGGGGGGACAATGAACACTGAAGCTTTCTTT	CSVEGGTMNTEAFF
TRBV4-3	TRBD1	NA	TRBJ1-2	TGCGCCAGCAAGCCCCAGGCAGGGGGCCCACTCCTCTATGGCTACACCTTC	CASKPQAGGPLLYGYTF
TRBV5-1	TRBD1	NA	TRBJ2-5	TGCGCCAGCAGCTCCGCCATGGACAGGGCCCTGGAGACCCAGTACTTC	CASSSAMDRALETQYF
TRBV6-1	NA	NA	TRBJ2-5	TGTGCCAGCAGCCCCGCGGGAAACCAGTACTTC	CASSPAGNQYF
TRBV4-1	TRBD1	NA	TRBJ2-5	TGCGCCAGCAGTCCGGACAGGGGGCCTGGAGAGACCCAGTACTTC	CASSPDRGPGETQYF
TRBV9	NA	NA	TRBJ2-5	TGTGCCAGCAGCGGGGGATTGAGTCAGGGAATTGAAGAGACCCAGTACTTC	CASSGGLSQGIEETQYF
TRBV9	TRBD2	NA	TRBJ2-3	TGTGCCAGCAGCGTAGGGTCTAGCGGGGGATTGGAAGATACGCAGTATTTT	CASSVGSSGGLEDTQYF
TRBV4-3	TRBD1	NA	TRBJ2-7	TGCGCCAGCAGCCAAGATTCGGGGGACAGGGACTACGAGCAGTACTTC	CASSQDSGDRDYEQYF
TRBV5-6	TRBD1	NA	TRBJ1-5	TGTGCCAGCAGCAGCTACAGGGGTCAGCCCCAGCATTTT	CASSSYRGQPQHF
TRBV4-1	NA	NA	TRBJ1-1	TGCGCCAGCAGCCAAGATAAGTCGCCGCGTAAAGCTTTCTTT	CASSQDKSPRKAFF
TRBV30	TRBD1	few	TRBJ1-2	TGTGCCTGGAGTATAACAGGGGGGAACTATGGCTACACCTTC	CAWSITGGNYGYTF
TRBV2	NA	NA	TRBJ1-1	TGTGCCAGCAGTGTCGGCACTAACACTGAAGCTTTCTTT	CASSVGTNTEAFF
TRBV7-2	NA	NA	TRBJ2-3	TGTGCCAGCAGCTTAAAGAGCGGCACAGATACGCAGTATTTT	CASSLKSGTDTQYF
TRBV6-6	NA	once	TRBJ1-4	TGTGCCAGCAGTAGCATCCGGGGTGAAAAACTGTTTTTT	CASSSIRGEKLFF
TRBV19	TRBD2	NA	TRBJ2-1	TGTGCCAGTAAATGGGGGGGCTCCTACAATGAGCAGTTCTTC	CASKWGGSYNEQFF
TRBV7-9	TRBD1	NA	TRBJ1-5	TGTGCCAGCAGGGGGGGACAGGGTGATTTCCAGCCCCAGCATTTT	CASRGGQGDFQPQHF
TRBV28	TRBD1	NA	TRBJ1-3	TGTGCCAGCAGTGGACAGGGGTTTGGAAACACCATATATTTT	CASSGQGFGNTIYF
TRBV30	NA	once	TRBJ2-7	TGTGCCCTGGACAGCTCCTACGAGCAGTACTTC	CALDSSYEQYF
TRBV5-5	NA	NA	TRBJ2-2	TGTGCCAGCAGCTTGGTTGTGATATCGTCGAACACCGGGGAGCTGTTTTTT	CASSLVVISSNTGELFF
TRBV4-1	TRBD2	NA	TRBJ2-3	TGCGCCAGCAGCCAACGTGGACTAGCGGGGAACACAGATACGCAGTATTTT	CASSQRGLAGNTDTQYF
TRBV4-3	NA	few	TRBJ2-6	TGCGCCAGCAGCCAAGATCTGAGCTCTGGGGCCAACGTCCTGACTTTC	CASSQDLSSGANVLTF
TRBV4-1	TRBD2	once	TRBJ2-3	TGCGCCAGCAGGTTAGCGGGGACCACAGATACGCAGTATTTT	CASRLAGTTDTQYF